These T cell receptor beta chains were read from a single sample in a study of cytomegalovirus exposure and HLA in healthy donors. Assay used: immunoSEQ multiplex PCR; TCRdb lists only in-frame clones, some missing. The sample records 120,000 to 150,000 clones, roughly four fifths being singletons. The sequenced sample was PBMCs. The receptor set was obtained from a woman aged 50 to 65 in good health and CMV-seropositive. Each CDR3 is given with its conserved first and last residue. Each record gives: J gene, V gene, CDR3 length, clone size, D gene, CDR3 protein, CDR3 DNA. A D gene is named only where the DNA matches it firmly. For some rows the clone size is stated as once, few or many, or as a class when expanded; others skip it.

J: TRBJ2-5
V: TRBV5-4
length: 14
size: -
D: -
CDR3: CASSSREYQETQYF
DNA: TGTGCCAGCAGCTCCCGGGAGTACCAAGAGACCCAGTACTTC

J: TRBJ2-3
V: TRBV5-6
length: 18
size: -
D: TRBD2
CDR3: CASSLRTSGGGSADTQYF
DNA: TGTGCCAGCAGCCTCAGGACTAGCGGGGGGGGTTCGGCAGATACGCAGTATTTT

J: TRBJ2-7
V: TRBV7-2
length: 13
size: few
D: TRBD1
CDR3: CASLGTGGSEQYF
DNA: TGTGCCAGCCTGGGGACAGGGGGCAGCGAGCAGTACTTC

J: TRBJ2-5
V: TRBV4-2
length: 17
size: once
D: TRBD2
CDR3: CASSQDLAASGLETQYF
DNA: TGTGCCAGCAGCCAAGATCTCGCGGCTAGCGGTCTAGAGACCCAGTACTTC

J: TRBJ2-6
V: TRBV7-9
length: 16
size: -
D: TRBD1
CDR3: CASSLTGGLGANVLTF
DNA: TGTGCCAGCAGCTTGACAGGGGGCCTAGGGGCCAACGTCCTGACTTTC

J: TRBJ1-6
V: TRBV28
length: 14
size: -
D: TRBD1
CDR3: CASSLARGDSPLHF
DNA: TGTGCCAGCAGTTTAGCCAGGGGGGATTCACCCCTCCACTTT

J: TRBJ1-1
V: TRBV7-2
length: 13
size: -
D: -
CDR3: CASSLIRITEAFF
DNA: TGTGCCAGCAGCCTTATCAGAATCACTGAAGCTTTCTTT

J: TRBJ2-1
V: TRBV2
length: 12
size: -
D: -
CDR3: CASRVSPDEQFF
DNA: TGTGCCAGCAGGGTTAGTCCCGATGAGCAGTTCTTC

J: TRBJ1-1
V: TRBV14
length: 11
size: -
D: -
CDR3: CASRLLGEAFF
DNA: TGTGCCAGCCGACTTTTGGGTGAAGCTTTCTTT

J: TRBJ1-3
V: TRBV19
length: 15
size: -
D: -
CDR3: CASTANRDIGNTIYF
DNA: TGTGCCAGTACCGCGAACCGGGACATTGGAAACACCATATATTTT

J: TRBJ2-5
V: TRBV5-1
length: 14
size: -
D: -
CDR3: CASSLGQEQETQYF
DNA: TGCGCCAGCAGCTTGGGACAGGAACAAGAGACCCAGTACTTC